This T cell receptor beta chain stems from a study of cytotoxic CD8 clonotypes in ibrutinib-treated CLL. Study context: Results showed some 25 partial and 2 complete responses; following median around six years, about 15 remained remitted, approximately 12 advanced. Broader study findings: Clonality grew at ibrutinib response; at progression, it decreased back toward baseline.

Method: immunoSEQ multiplex PCR; TCRdb's copy keeps in-frame clones and lacks some. The sample consists of around 160,000 clones, 70% to 85% of them appearing once. As concerns this clone: Antigen: not known.

This sequence was found in a human donor with chronic lymphocytic leukemia. The sequences come from PBMCs, collected after 12 months of ibrutinib treatment.

This CDR3 is CASSPAGTSGNTGELFF. CDR3 nucleotide sequence: TGTGCCAGCAGCCCCGCCGGGACTAGCGGGAACACCGGGGAGCTGTTTTTT. The V gene is TRBV11-1, the J gene TRBJ2-2, with TRBD2 matching 11 bases. Germline V gene data show CDR1 as SGHAT and CDR2 as FQDESV (reference sequence). CDR3 length equals 17 residues. After removal of 5 bases from V and 1 base from J, the junction contained 6 bases not matched to a gene.